The entry below gives a single T cell receptor beta chain sequence along with its context. Germline V gives CDR1 ENHRY, CDR2 SYGVKD. V was clipped by 4 bases and J by 3 bases; unmatched bases: 6. The CDR3 spans 14 residues. TCRdb keeps only in-frame clones here, not all; method: immunoSEQ multiplex PCR. The table lists some 220,000 clones, around 80% of them singletons. The sample belongs to a study of blood T cell repertoires in COVID-19. J is TRBJ2-7 and V is TRBV10-3; 7 bases match TRBD2. Sequenced: peripheral blood. This clonotype was obtained from a human donor in a cohort sampled during active COVID-19. The CDR3 reads CAISVGGGNYEQYF. The CDR3 DNA reads as TGTGCCATCAGTGTCGGGGGAGGGAACTACGAGCAGTACTTC.